Listed here is a single T cell receptor beta chain. Other DNA sequences in the sample encode the same CDR3. V was cut by 0 bases and J by 0 bases, with 4 bases left in between. CDR1 SGHDT and CDR2 YYEEEE come from the germline V gene. The CDR3 covers 13 residues. The entry originates in a study of cytotoxic CD8 clonotypes in ibrutinib-treated CLL. Whole-study context: Among patients, approximately 25 responded partially and 2 completely; around 15 then stayed remitted and around 12 progressed after median roughly 73 months.

Sequencing was performed with immunoSEQ multiplex PCR; in TCRdb, only in-frame clones are kept and a portion is missing. The table has around 330,000 clones, roughly two thirds seen once. V usage is TRBV5-6 and J usage is TRBJ2-7; D is ambiguous. Sample: PBMCs, taken after 36 months of ibrutinib treatment. This receptor was identified in a human donor with chronic lymphocytic leukemia. CDR3 in amino acids: CASSLGSSYEQYF. DNA for the CDR3: TGTGCCAGCAGCTTGGGGAGCTCCTACGAGCAGTACTTC.